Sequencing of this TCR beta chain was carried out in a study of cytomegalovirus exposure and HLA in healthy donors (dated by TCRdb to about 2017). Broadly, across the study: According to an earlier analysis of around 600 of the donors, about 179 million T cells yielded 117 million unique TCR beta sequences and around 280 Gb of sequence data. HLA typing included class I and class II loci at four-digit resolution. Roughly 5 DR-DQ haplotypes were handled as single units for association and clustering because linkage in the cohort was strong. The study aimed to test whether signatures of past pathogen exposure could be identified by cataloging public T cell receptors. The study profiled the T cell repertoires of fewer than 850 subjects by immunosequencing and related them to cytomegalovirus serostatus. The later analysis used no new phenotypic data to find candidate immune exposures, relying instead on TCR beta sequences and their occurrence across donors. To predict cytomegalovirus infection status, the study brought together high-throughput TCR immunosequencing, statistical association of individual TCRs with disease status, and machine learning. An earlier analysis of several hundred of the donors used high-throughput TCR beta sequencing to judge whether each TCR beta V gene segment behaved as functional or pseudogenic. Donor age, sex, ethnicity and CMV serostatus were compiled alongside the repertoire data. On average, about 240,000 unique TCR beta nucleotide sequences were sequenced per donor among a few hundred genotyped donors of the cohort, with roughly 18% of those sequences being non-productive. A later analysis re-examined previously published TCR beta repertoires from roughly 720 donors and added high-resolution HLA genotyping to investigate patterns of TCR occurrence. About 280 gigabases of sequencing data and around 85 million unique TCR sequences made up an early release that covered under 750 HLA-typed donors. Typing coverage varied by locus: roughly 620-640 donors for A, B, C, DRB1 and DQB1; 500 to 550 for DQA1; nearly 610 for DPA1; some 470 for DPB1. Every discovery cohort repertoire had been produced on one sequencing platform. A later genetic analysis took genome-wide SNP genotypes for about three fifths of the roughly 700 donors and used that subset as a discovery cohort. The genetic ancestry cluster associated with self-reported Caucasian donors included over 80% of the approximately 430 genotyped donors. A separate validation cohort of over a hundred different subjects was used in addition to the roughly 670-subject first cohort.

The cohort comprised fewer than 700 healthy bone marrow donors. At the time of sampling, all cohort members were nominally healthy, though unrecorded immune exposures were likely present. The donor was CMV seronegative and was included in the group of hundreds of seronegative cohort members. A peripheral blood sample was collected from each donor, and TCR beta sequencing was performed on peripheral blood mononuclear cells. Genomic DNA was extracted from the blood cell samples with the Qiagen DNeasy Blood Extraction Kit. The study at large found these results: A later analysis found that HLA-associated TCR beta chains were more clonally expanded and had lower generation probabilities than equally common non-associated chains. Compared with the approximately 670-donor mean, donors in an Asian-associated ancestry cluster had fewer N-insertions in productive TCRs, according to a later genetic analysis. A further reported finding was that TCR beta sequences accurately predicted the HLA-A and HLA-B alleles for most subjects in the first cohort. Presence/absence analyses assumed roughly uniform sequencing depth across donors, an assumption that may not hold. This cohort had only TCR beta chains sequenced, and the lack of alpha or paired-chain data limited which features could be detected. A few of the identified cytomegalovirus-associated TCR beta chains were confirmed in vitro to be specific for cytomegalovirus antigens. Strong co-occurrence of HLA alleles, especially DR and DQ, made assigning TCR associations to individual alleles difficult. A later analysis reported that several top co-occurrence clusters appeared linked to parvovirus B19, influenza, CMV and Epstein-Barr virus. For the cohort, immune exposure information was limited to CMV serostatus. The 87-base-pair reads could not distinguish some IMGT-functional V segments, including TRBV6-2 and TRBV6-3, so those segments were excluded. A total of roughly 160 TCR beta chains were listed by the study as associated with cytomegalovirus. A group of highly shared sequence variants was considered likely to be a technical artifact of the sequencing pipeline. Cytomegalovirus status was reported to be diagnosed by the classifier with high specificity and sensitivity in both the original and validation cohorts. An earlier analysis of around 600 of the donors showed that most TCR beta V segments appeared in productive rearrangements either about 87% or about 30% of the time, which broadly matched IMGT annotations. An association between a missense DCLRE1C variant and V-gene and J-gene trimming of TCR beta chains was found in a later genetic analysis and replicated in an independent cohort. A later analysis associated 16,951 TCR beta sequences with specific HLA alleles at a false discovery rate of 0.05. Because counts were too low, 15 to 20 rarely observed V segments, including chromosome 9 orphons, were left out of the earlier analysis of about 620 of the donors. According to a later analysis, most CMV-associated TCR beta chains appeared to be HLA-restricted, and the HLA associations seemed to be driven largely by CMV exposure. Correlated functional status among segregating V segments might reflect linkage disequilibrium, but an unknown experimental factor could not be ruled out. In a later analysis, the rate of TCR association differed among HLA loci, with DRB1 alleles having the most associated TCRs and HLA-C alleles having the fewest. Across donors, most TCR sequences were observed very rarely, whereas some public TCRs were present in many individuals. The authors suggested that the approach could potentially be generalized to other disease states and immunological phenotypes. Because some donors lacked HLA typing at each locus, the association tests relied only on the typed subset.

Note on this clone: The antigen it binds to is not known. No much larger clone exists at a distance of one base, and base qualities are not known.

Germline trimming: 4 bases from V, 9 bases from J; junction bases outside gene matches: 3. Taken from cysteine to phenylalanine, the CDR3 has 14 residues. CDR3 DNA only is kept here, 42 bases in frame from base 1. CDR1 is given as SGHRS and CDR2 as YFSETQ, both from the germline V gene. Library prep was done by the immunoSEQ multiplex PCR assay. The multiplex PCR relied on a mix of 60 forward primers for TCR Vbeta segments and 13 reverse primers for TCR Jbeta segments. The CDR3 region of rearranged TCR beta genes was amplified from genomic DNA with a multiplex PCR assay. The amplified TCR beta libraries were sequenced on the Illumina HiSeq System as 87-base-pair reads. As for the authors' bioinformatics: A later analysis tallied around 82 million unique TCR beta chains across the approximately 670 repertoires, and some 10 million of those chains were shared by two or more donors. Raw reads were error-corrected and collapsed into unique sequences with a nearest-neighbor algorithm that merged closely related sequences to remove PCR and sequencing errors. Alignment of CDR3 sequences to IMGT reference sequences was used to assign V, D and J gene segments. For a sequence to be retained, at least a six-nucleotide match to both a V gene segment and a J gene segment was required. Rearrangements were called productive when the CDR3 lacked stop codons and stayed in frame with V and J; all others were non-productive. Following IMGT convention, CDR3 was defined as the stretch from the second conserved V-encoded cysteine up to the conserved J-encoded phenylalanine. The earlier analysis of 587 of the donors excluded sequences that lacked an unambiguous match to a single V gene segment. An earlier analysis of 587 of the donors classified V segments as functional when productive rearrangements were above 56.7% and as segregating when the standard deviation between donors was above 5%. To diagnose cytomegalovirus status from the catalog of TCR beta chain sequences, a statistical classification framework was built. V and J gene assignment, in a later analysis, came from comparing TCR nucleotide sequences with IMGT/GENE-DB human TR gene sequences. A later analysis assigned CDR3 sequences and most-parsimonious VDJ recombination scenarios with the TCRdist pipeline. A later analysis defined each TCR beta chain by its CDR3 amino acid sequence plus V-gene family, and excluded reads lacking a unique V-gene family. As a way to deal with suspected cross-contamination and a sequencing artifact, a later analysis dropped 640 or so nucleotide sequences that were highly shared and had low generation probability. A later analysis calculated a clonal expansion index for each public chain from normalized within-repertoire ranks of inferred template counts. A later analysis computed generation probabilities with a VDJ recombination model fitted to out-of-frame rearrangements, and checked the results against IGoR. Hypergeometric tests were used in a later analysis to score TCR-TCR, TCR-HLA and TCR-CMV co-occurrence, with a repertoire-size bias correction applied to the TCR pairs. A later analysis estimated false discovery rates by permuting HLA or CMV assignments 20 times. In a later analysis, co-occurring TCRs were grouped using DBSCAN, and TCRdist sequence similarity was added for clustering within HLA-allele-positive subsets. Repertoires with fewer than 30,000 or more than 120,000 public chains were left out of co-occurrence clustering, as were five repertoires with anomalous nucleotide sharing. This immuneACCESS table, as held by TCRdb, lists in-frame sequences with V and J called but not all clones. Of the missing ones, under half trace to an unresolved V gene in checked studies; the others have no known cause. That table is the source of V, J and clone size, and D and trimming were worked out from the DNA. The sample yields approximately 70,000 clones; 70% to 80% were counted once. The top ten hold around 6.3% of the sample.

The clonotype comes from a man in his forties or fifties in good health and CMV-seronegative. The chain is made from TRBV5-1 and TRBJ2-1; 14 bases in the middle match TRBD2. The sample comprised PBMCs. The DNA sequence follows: TGCGCCAGCAGCCCGGGACTAGCGGGAGTTGAGCAGTTCTTC. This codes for CASSPGLAGVEQFF.